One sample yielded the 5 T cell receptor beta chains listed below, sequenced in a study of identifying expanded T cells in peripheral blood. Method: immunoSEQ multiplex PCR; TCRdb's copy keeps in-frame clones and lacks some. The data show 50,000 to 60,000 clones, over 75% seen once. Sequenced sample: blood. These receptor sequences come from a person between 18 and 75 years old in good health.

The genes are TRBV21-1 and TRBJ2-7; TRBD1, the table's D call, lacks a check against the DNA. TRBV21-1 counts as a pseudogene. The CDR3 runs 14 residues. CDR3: CASSKVPGAYEQYV. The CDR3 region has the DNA TGTGCCAGCAGCAAGGTACCTGGGGCCTACGAGCAGTACGTC.

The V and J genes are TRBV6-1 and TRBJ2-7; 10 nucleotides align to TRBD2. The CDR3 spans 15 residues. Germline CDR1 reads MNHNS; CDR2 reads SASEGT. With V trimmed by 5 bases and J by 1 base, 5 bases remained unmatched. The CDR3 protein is CASSLAGGGSYEQYF. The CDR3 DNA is TGTGCCAGCAGTTTAGCGGGAGGAGGATCCTACGAGCAGTACTTC.

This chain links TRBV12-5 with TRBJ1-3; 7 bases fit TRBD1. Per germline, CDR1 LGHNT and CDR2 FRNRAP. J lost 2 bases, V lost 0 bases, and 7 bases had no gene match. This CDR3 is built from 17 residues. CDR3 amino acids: CASGLVDAGGTGNTIYF. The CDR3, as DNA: TGTGCTAGTGGTTTGGTTGATGCAGGGGGGACTGGAAACACCATATATTTT.

Written as DNA, the CDR3 is TGCGCCAGCAGCTTTACACCGCAAGCTAACTATGGCTACACCTTC. Translated, it gives CASSFTPQANYGYTF. The chain links TRBV5-1 to TRBJ1-2; D is undetermined. The CDR3 is 15 amino acids. Germline V gene lookup returns CDR1 SGHRS and CDR2 YFSETQ. Trimming pared 2 bases from V and 0 bases from J, leaving 11 bases between. Based on the CDR3 plus reference TRBV5-1 and TRBJ1-2, the full variable domain is KAGVTQTPRYLIKTRGQQVTLSCSPISGHRSVSWYQQTPGQGLQFLFEYFSETQRNKGNFPGRFSGRQFSNSRSEMNVSTLELGDSALYLCASSFTPQANYGYTFGSGTRLTVV.

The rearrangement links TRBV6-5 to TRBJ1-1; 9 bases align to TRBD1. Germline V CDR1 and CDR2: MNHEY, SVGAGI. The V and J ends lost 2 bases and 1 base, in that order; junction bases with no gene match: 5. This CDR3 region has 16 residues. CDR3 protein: CASSYVGQGRNTEAFF. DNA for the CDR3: TGTGCCAGCAGTTACGTGGGACAGGGAAGGAACACTGAAGCTTTCTTT.